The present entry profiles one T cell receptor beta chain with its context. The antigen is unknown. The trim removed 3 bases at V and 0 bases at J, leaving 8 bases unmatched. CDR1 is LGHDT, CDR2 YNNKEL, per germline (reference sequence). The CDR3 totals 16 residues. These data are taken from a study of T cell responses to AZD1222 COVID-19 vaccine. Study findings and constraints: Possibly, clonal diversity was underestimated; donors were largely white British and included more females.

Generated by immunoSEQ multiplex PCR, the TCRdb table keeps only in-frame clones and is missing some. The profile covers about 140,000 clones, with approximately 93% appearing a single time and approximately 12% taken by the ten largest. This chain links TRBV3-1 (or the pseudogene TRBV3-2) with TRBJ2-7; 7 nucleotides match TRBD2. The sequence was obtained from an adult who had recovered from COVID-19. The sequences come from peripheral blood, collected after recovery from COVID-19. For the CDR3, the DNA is TGTGCCAGCAGCCATACCCGGGAGGCCTTCTCCTACGAGCAGTACTTC. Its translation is CASSHTREAFSYEQYF.